The 16 T cell receptor beta chains presented below share a single source sample, sequenced in a study of T cells expressing NK-cell markers. TCRdb reanalyzed the 5' RACE reads and collapses them to one entry per CDR3 protein, without DNA. This table lists under 200,000 distinct CDR3 sequences. Sequencing used blood T cells: a sorted CD56 or NKG2C T cell subset, CD4+ or CD8+ T cells, or bulk PBMC T cells (not recorded which). The receptor set was obtained from a woman aged 18 to 75 in good health.

The rearrangement uses TRBV18 and TRBJ2-7. Germline V gives CDR1 KGHSH, CDR2 LQKENI. The CDR3 spans 14 residues. The CDR3 loop reads CASSPNTYDYEQYF. The variable domain in full, completed from reference TRBV18 and TRBJ2-7, reads NAGVMQNPRHLVRRRGQEARLRCSPMKGHSHVYWYRQLPEEGLKFMVYLQKENIIDESGMPKERFSAEFPKEGPSILRIQQVVRGDSAAYFCASSPNTYDYEQYFGPGTRLTVT.

The V gene is TRBV6-1, the J gene TRBJ2-1; TCRdb picks TRBD1, but there is no DNA to check that call. Per germline, CDR1 MNHNS and CDR2 SASEGT. The CDR3 has 14 amino acids. The CDR3: CASSEVGAGNEQFF.

The chain combines TRBV5-1 with TRBJ2-3; the TCRdb D gene call, TRBD1, has no DNA to confirm it. The CDR3 loop spans 15 amino acids. Per the germline V gene, CDR1 is SGHRS and CDR2 is YFSETQ. CDR3 amino acids: CASSTPSGGADTQYF. Looking up the rest from reference TRBV5-1 and TRBJ2-3 gives the full variable domain: KAGVTQTPRYLIKTRGQQVTLSCSPISGHRSVSWYQQTPGQGLQFLFEYFSETQRNKGNFPGRFSGRQFSNSRSEMNVSTLELGDSALYLCASSTPSGGADTQYFGPGTRLTVL.

This chain connects TRBV20-1 to TRBJ2-7; TCRdb's D call, TRBD1, is unchecked because there is no DNA. The germline V gene has CDR1 DFQATT and CDR2 SNEGSKA (reference sequence). The CDR3 is made up of 12 amino acids. CDR3 protein: CSARQGFDEQYF.

V usage is TRBV6-1 and J usage is TRBJ2-1. The CDR3 is made up of 13 amino acids. The germline CDR1 and CDR2 sequences are MNHNS and SASEGT. The CDR3 is CASSEIPFDEQFF.

The chain is built from TRBV20-1 and TRBJ2-2; TCRdb reports TRBD2, a call that lacks DNA to check it against. The CDR3 has 17 amino acids. The germline gives CDR1 DFQATT, CDR2 SNEGSKA (reference sequence). The CDR3 here is CSATMQRGNLNTGELFF.

This chain connects TRBV24-1 to TRBJ2-7; TCRdb's assignment of TRBD1 cannot be checked, as there is no DNA. The CDR3 runs 13 residues. Germline V gene data show CDR1 as KGHDR and CDR2 as SFDVKD. The CDR3 sequence is CATSGFQGAEQYF.

This sequence joins TRBV20-1 and TRBJ1-3; with no DNA, the TCRdb D assignment of TRBD1 cannot be verified. Germline V gene data show CDR1 as DFQATT and CDR2 as SNEGSKA (reference sequence). The CDR3 runs 20 residues. CDR3 in amino acids: CSARDPGGQGAKSSGNTIYF.

This chain joins TRBV11-1 and TRBJ2-5; absent DNA, TCRdb's TRBD2 call cannot be checked. There are 18 residues in the CDR3. Germline V gene data show CDR1 as SGHAT and CDR2 as FQDESV (reference sequence). CDR3 loop: CASSFYRTSGTLQETQYF.

V is TRBV2 and J is TRBJ2-2; TCRdb gives TRBD1 as the D gene, but with no DNA this cannot be confirmed. The CDR3 totals 16 residues. Germline V gene data show CDR1 as SNHLY and CDR2 as FYNNEI. CDR3 sequence reads: CASSERTRGATGELFF.

This sequence joins TRBV5-5 and TRBJ2-3; as DNA is missing, the TRBD2 call by TCRdb cannot be tested. The CDR3 spans 17 residues. Germline V CDR1 and CDR2: SGHKS, YYEKEE (reference sequence). Here the CDR3 reads CASSSRSGGRPTDTQYF.

This rearrangement joins TRBV7-3 to TRBJ2-7; TCRdb's D call, TRBD1, is unchecked because there is no DNA. The CDR3 has 15 residues. CDR1 and CDR2 (germline): SGHTA, FQGTGA. CDR3: CASSYTGAVGYEQYF.

V is TRBV30 and J is TRBJ2-1; as DNA is missing, the TRBD2 call by TCRdb cannot be tested. Per germline, CDR1 GTSNPN and CDR2 SVGIG (reference sequence). The CDR3 extends over 16 amino acids. The CDR3 region is CAWSGPGTSGYNEQFF. The full variable domain, in which reference TRBV30 and TRBJ2-1 provide the parts outside the CDR3, is SQTIHQWPATLVQPVGSPLSLECTVEGTSNPNLYWYRQAAGRGLQLLFYSVGIGQISSEVPQNLSASRPQDRQFILSSKKLLLSDSGFYLCAWSGPGTSGYNEQFFGPGTRLTVL.

The gene calls are TRBV5-1 and TRBJ2-7. The CDR3 is 14 residues long. Germline-derived CDR1 and CDR2 are SGHRS and YFSETQ. CDR3 sequence reads: CASSLETNHREQYF.

V is TRBV4-1 and J is TRBJ1-4; TCRdb outputs TRBD1, but without DNA this stays unchecked. Germline V gives CDR1 MGHRA, CDR2 YSYEKL. The CDR3 has 16 amino acids. The CDR3 region is CASSPGVRQGNEKLFF.

The V gene is TRBV4-1, the J gene TRBJ2-7; TCRdb's D call, TRBD2, is unchecked because there is no DNA. Germline CDR1 MGHRA, CDR2 YSYEKL. This CDR3 has 19 amino acids. The CDR3 spells CASSQDKLLAGGTPYEQYF.